This T cell receptor (beta chain) derives from a study of CD8+ T cells in alopecia areata. Study-level findings and limits: Lesional tissue from the scalp (especially in alopecia totalis/universalis) showed higher clonality than normal scalp. Whereas mice showed it more clearly, TCR sharing across patients was murkier, possibly because of HLA. Sequencing of scalp samples also includes resident alphabeta T cells from normal skin.

In this sample, this clone turned up many times. The antigen is not known. Gene names refer to mouse genes. The read ends 4 residues early relative to the CDR3; the germline J gene fills the gap. The sequencing template was cDNA reverse transcribed from extracted RNA. Assay used: immunoSEQ multiplex PCR; TCRdb lists only in-frame clones, some missing. The repertoire consists of some 2,600 clones, none detected only once. Per the germline V gene, CDR1 is NSHNY and CDR2 is SYGAGN. The CDR3 has 12 residues. The receptor's source is a C3H/HeJ mouse with alopecia areata. For this strain, the MHC haplotype corresponds to H2-k. The chain has TRBV13-1 and TRBJ2-5; TRBD1 aligns across 7 bases. Material: lesional skin. CDR3 sequence reads: CASKTGKDTQYF. The sequenced part of the CDR3 DNA is TGTGCCAGCAAGACAGGGAAAGAC.